This T cell receptor beta chain was identified during a study of shared clonotypes between healthy human individuals. In the naive CD8 group, cells lacked CD45RO and were positively selected for CCR7, so terminally differentiated effector memory CD45RA+ cells were left out. For this clone: Its antigen is undetermined. Distinct nucleotide sequences in the sample also encode this CDR3.

Clones were sequenced by immunoSEQ multiplex PCR, and TCRdb holds only the in-frame ones, with some missing. The table includes some 2 million clones, approximately 95% detected once. Study-wide results and caveats: Larger richness was generally estimated for naive than memory subsets. Sampling used blood alone; tissue repertoires probably differ.

V shed 0 bases and J shed 4 bases, with 11 bases lying between them. The CDR3 spans 15 residues. Germline V gives CDR1 SGHRS, CDR2 YFSETQ. This receptor was taken from a man younger than 30 in good health. This chain connects TRBV5-1 to TRBJ2-1; D may correspond to TRBD1 or TRBD2 (6 bases each). The sequenced sample was naive CD8+ T cells sorted from blood. The DNA for the CDR3 is TGCGCCAGCAGCTTGGTTGGGGGGCCTTACAATGAGCAGTTCTTC. Its protein is CASSLVGGPYNEQFF.